This T cell receptor (beta chain) was sequenced in a study of T cell responses to AZD1222 COVID-19 vaccine. Study results and caveats: It was only after the peak T cell response that any repertoires were sampled.

Turning to this clone: What it recognizes is unknown.

Data came from immunoSEQ multiplex PCR; TCRdb stores just in-frame clones and leaves some out. The sample holds approximately 74,000 clones, roughly 83% seen once. Trimming cost V 3 bases and J 8 bases; bases outside gene matches: 4. The CDR3 is 14 amino acids. From germline, CDR1 is MNHNS and CDR2 SASEGT. The TCR comes from an adult who received the AZD1222 COVID-19 vaccine. The chain combines TRBV6-1 with TRBJ1-6; 7 bases match TRBD1. This sample comprised peripheral blood, obtained 28 days after the second AZD1222 dose. CDR3: CASSEWRGHSPLHF. CDR3 nucleotides: TGTGCCAGCAGTGAGTGGAGGGGGCATTCACCCCTCCACTTT.